These 11 T cell receptor beta chains originate from one sample sequenced in a study of blood T cell repertoires in COVID-19. Profiled with immunoSEQ multiplex PCR; TCRdb holds only in-frame clones, not every one. The sample carries 120,000 to 150,000 clones, more than 70% recorded once. The specimen sequenced was peripheral blood. These receptors all stem from a human donor in a cohort sampled during active COVID-19.

This rearrangement joins TRBV7-2 to TRBJ2-4; TRBD1 aligns across 9 bases. The V gene end was trimmed by 0 bases and the J gene end by 6 bases; junction bases not matched to a gene: 3. The CDR3 is 15 amino acids. Germline CDR1 is SGHTA and CDR2 is FQGNSA. The CDR3 DNA follows: TGTGCCAGCAGCTTAGCACAGGGGGCCGGAAACATTCAGTACTTC. Translating gives CASSLAQGAGNIQYF.

This chain connects TRBV3-1 (or the pseudogene TRBV3-2) to TRBJ1-4, with D hard to call. From germline, CDR1 is LGHDT and CDR2 YNNKEL (reference sequence). There are 15 residues in the CDR3. Between the trimmed V and J ends, which lost 4 bases and 4 bases, there was a span of 13 bases. The CDR3 sequence is CASSLSWQINEKLFF. DNA of the CDR3: TGTGCCAGCAGCCTAAGTTGGCAGATTAATGAAAAACTGTTTTTT.

The gene calls are TRBV9 and TRBJ2-1; a weak D match, TRBD2 (6 bases). This CDR3 spans 15 amino acids. The V end lost 4 bases, the J end lost 0 bases, and 11 bases lay between the germline ends. CDR1 is SGDLS, CDR2 YYNGEE, per germline. The CDR3 is CASSQGGNSYNEQFF. CDR3 DNA: TGTGCCAGCAGCCAGGGCGGGAACTCCTACAATGAGCAGTTCTTC.

The chain uses TRBV25-1 and TRBJ1-1, with 10 bases matching TRBD1. CDR3 length equals 17 residues. Germline V gene sequence: CDR1 MGHDK, CDR2 SYGVNS. The V and J ends lost 2 bases and 0 bases, in that order; junction bases with no gene match: 6. CDR3 region: CASSERVGQGLNTEAFF. CDR3 in DNA: TGTGCCAGCAGTGAAAGGGTGGGACAGGGGCTGAACACTGAAGCTTTCTTT. Full variable domain (missing parts from reference TRBV25-1 and TRBJ1-1): EADIYQTPRYLVIGTGKKITLECSQTMGHDKMYWYQQDPGMELHLIHYSYGVNSTEKGDLSSESTVSRIRTEHFPLTLESARPSHTSQYLCASSERVGQGLNTEAFFGQGTRLTVV.

The J gene is TRBJ1-2, the V gene TRBV3-1 (or the pseudogene TRBV3-2); 9 bases map to TRBD1. Germline V gene data show CDR1 as LGHDT and CDR2 as YNNKEL (reference sequence). V shed 4 bases, J shed 5 bases, and the junction held 8 bases outside the gene matches. The CDR3 is made up of 15 amino acids. CDR3 coding DNA: TGTGCCAGCAGCCCCTCGGGGACAGGGACGTATGGCTACACCTTC. As protein: CASSPSGTGTYGYTF.

The rearrangement links TRBV11-2 to TRBJ1-4, with unresolved D. The CDR3 covers 16 residues. Germline CDR1 reads SGHAT; CDR2 reads FQNNGV. V was shortened by 1 base and J by 4 bases, with 13 bases between the two germline ends. In nucleotides, the CDR3 is TGTGCCAGCAGCTTAGTCAGAGGGCTGGTTAATGAAAAACTGTTTTTT. It encodes CASSLVRGLVNEKLFF.

V gene TRBV6-5 combines with J gene TRBJ1-1; D is unclear. CDR3 size: 14 residues. The V gene's germline CDR1 is MNHEY and CDR2 SVGAGI. The germline V and J ends were trimmed by 1 base and 7 bases, with 13 bases remaining between them. DNA of the CDR3: TGTGCCAGCAGTTACTTGGGCGGAGGGTTTGAAGCTTTCTTT. Translation gives CASSYLGGGFEAFF.

This chain uses TRBV5-4 with TRBJ2-3; TRBD2 might be the D (7 bases). Germline V lookup: CDR1 SGHNT, CDR2 YYREEE (reference sequence). Between the trimmed V and J ends, which lost 4 bases and 11 bases, there was a span of 26 bases. The CDR3 is 16 amino acids. CDR3 amino acids: CASSPGGTRAPYGQYF. CDR3 in DNA: TGTGCCAGCAGCCCCGGGGGGACAAGGGCACCCTATGGGCAGTATTTT.

V is TRBV4-2 and J is TRBJ1-4; D is unclear. The CDR3 is 15 residues long. Trimming pared 0 bases from V and 3 bases from J, leaving 8 bases between. Germline CDR1 is LGHNA and CDR2 is YNFKEQ. CDR3 residues: CASSQDRAANEKLFF. In DNA, the CDR3 is TGTGCCAGCAGCCAAGACCGTGCGGCTAATGAAAAACTGTTTTTT.

The chain employs TRBV11-2 and TRBJ1-6; D unclear. CDR3 length: 14 amino acids. In germline, CDR1 is SGHAT, CDR2 FQNNGV. The V and J ends lost 1 base and 14 bases respectively, with 15 bases between them. The CDR3, as DNA: TGTGCCAGCAGCTTAGGAACCGGCGGTAGAACCCTCCACTTT. It translates to CASSLGTGGRTLHF. The complete variable domain, with remaining parts taken from reference TRBV11-2 and TRBJ1-6, reads EAGVAQSPRYKIIEKRQSVAFWCNPISGHATLYWYQQILGQGPKLLIQFQNNGVVDDSQLPKDRFSAERLKGVDSTLKIQPAKLEDSAVYLCASSLGTGGRTLHFGNGTRLTVT.

The gene calls are TRBV7-9 and TRBJ2-6; 10 nucleotides agree with TRBD1. Germline V lookup: CDR1 SEHNR, CDR2 FQNEAQ (reference sequence). CDR3 length: 17 amino acids. Germline trimming cut 5 bases from V and 3 bases from J; bases unmatched to any gene: 7. This chain's CDR3 is CASSRQTGGGGANVLTF. CDR3 nucleotides: TGTGCCAGCAGCAGACAGACAGGGGGCGGTGGGGCCAACGTCCTGACTTTC.